This is a list of T cell receptor beta chains from one sample in a study of CD8 T cells in Susac syndrome. TCRdb passed the immunoSEQ multiplex PCR reads through MiXCR, listing each CDR3 protein once. The sample has approximately 80,000 distinct CDR3 sequences, roughly 94% seen once. Sequences were obtained from CD8+ T cells from PBMCs. These receptors were obtained from a human donor with Susac syndrome. Each CDR3 is given with its conserved first and last residue. Each record gives: D gene, J gene, V gene, clone size, CDR3 protein, CDR3 DNA. The D gene is left open where the match is weak. Rows give clone size only sometimes, using once, few, many, or a class for an expanded clone.

D: TRBD1
J: TRBJ1-2
V: TRBV29-1
size: few
CDR3: CSVRDRDTRGNYGYTF
DNA: TGCAGCGTCCGGGACAGGGACACGAGGGGGAACTATGGCTACACCTTC

D: TRBD2
J: TRBJ2-2
V: TRBV9
size: .
CDR3: CASSEPRGGGPLTGELFF
DNA: TGTGCCAGCAGCGAGCCGCGTGGCGGGGGGCCCCTAACCGGGGAGCTGTTTTTT

D: .
J: TRBJ2-5
V: TRBV3-1
size: .
CDR3: CASSQDEGDVLGETQYF
DNA: TGTGCCAGCAGCCAAGATGAGGGGGACGTTCTGGGAGAGACCCAGTACTTC

D: .
J: TRBJ2-7
V: TRBV3-1
size: once
CDR3: CASSPSPSYEQYF
DNA: TGTGCCAGCAGCCCATCGCCCTCCTACGAGCAGTACTTC

D: TRBD1
J: TRBJ1-1
V: TRBV5-8
size: .
CDR3: CASSLVGGGRTEAFF
DNA: TGTGCCAGCAGCTTGGTTGGAGGGGGCAGGACTGAAGCTTTCTTT

D: .
J: TRBJ1-1
V: TRBV5-6
size: once
CDR3: CASTGSSTEAFF
DNA: TGTGCCAGCACCGGCTCCTCCACTGAAGCTTTCTTT

D: .
J: TRBJ1-2
V: TRBV5-1
size: .
CDR3: CASSFDSGEGGYTF
DNA: TGCGCCAGCAGCTTTGACAGCGGAGAGGGAGGCTACACCTTC

D: .
J: TRBJ1-2
V: TRBV29-1
size: .
CDR3: CSVPSRLYGYTF
DNA: TGCAGCGTCCCCAGTAGGCTCTATGGCTACACCTTC

D: .
J: TRBJ2-5
V: TRBV9
size: .
CDR3: CASSVAGEETQYF
DNA: TGTGCCAGCAGCGTGGCAGGGGAGGAGACCCAGTACTTC

D: .
J: TRBJ1-5
V: TRBV30
size: .
CDR3: CAWSPPVDNQPQHF
DNA: TGTGCCTGGAGTCCCCCGGTTGACAATCAGCCCCAGCATTTT

D: TRBD2
J: TRBJ2-3
V: TRBV19
size: .
CDR3: CASSISGGTDTQYF
DNA: TGTGCCAGTAGTATTAGCGGGGGCACAGATACGCAGTATTTT